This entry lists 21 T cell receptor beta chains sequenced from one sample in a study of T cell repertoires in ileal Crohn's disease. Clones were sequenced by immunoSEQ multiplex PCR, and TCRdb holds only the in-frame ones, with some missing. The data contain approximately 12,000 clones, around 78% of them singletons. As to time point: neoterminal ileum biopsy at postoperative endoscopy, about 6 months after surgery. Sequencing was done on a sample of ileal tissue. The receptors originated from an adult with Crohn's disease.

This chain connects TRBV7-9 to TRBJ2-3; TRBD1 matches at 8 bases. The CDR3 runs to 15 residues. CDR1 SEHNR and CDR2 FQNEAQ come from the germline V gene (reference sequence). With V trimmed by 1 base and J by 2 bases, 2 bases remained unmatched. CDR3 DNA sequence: TGTGCCAGCAGCTTAGGGACAGGGCACACAGATACGCAGTATTTT. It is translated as CASSLGTGHTDTQYF.

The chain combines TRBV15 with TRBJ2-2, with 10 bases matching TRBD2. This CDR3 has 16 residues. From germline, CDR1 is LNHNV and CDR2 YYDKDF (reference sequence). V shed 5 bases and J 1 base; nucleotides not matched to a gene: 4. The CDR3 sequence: CATSRGLAENTGELFF. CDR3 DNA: TGTGCCACCAGCCGTGGACTAGCGGAGAACACCGGGGAGCTGTTTTTT.

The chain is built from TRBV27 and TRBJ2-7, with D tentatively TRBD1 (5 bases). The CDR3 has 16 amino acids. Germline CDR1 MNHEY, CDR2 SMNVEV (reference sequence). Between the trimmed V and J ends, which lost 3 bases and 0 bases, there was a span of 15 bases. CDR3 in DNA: TGTGCCAGCAGTTTGAATCCCGGCAGGGCCTCCTACGAGCAGTACTTC. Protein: CASSLNPGRASYEQYF.

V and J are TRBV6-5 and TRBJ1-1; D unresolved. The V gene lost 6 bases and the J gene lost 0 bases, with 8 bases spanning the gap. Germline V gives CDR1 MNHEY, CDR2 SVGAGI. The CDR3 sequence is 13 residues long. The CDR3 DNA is TGTGCCAGCAGACAGACAATGAACACTGAAGCTTTCTTT. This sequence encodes CASRQTMNTEAFF.

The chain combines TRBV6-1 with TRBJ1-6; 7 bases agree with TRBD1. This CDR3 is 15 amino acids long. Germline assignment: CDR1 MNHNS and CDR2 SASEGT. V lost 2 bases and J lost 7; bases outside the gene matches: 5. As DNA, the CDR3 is TGTGCCAGCAGTGAAAAGCCGGGACAGAATTCACCCCTCCACTTT. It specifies CASSEKPGQNSPLHF.

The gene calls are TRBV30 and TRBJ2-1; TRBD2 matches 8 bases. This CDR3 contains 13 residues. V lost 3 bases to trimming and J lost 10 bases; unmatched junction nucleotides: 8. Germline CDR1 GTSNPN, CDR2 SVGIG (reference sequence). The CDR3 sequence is CAWSPGRAWEQFF. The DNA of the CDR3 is TGTGCCTGGAGCCCCGGGAGGGCATGGGAGCAGTTCTTC.

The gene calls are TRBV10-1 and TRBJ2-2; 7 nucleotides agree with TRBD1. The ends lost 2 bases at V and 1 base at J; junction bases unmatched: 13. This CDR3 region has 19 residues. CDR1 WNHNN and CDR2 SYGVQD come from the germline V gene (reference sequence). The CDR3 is CASSETGPLGTVNTGELFF. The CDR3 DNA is TGCGCCAGCAGTGAGACGGGTCCTTTAGGGACAGTGAACACCGGGGAGCTGTTTTTT.

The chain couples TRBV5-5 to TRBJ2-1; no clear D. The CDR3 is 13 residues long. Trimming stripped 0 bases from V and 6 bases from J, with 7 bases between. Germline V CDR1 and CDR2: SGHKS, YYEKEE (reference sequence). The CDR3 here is CASSLDFANEQFF. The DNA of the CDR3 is TGTGCCAGCAGCTTGGACTTTGCCAATGAGCAGTTCTTC.

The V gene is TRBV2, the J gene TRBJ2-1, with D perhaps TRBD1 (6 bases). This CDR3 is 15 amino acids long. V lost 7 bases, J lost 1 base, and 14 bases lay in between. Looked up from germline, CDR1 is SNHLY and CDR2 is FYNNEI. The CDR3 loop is CASNDGQLSYNEQFF. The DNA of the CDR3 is TGTGCCAGCAACGACGGACAGCTTTCCTACAATGAGCAGTTCTTC.

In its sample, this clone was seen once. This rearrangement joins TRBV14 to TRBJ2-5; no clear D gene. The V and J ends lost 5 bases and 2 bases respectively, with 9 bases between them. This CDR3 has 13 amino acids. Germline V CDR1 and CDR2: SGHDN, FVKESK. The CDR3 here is CASSKRDQETQYF. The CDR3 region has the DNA TGTGCCAGCAGCAAGCGAGATCAAGAGACCCAGTACTTC.

The CDR3 bases are TGTGCCATCAGTGAGTCCCCAGGGGGCACCACAGATACGCAGTATTTT. It specifies CAISESPGGTTDTQYF. The chain uses TRBV10-3 and TRBJ2-3; 8 bases match TRBD1. CDR1 is ENHRY, CDR2 SYGVKD, per germline. Unmatched junction bases numbered 4, after V lost 0 bases and J lost 2 bases. This CDR3 spans 16 amino acids.

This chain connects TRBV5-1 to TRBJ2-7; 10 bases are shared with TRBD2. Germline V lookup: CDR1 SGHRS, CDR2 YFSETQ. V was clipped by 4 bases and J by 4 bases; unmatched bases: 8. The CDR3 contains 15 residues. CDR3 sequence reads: CASSEAGLAFYEQYF. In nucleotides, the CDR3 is TGCGCCAGCAGCGAGGCGGGACTAGCGTTTTACGAGCAGTACTTC. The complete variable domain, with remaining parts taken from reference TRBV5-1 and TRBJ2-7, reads KAGVTQTPRYLIKTRGQQVTLSCSPISGHRSVSWYQQTPGQGLQFLFEYFSETQRNKGNFPGRFSGRQFSNSRSEMNVSTLELGDSALYLCASSEAGLAFYEQYFGPGTRLTVT.

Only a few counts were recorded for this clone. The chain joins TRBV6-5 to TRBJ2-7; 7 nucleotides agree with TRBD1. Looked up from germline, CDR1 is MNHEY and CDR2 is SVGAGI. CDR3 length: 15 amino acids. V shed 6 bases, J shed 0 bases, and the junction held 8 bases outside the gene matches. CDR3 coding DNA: TGTGCCAGCAGAAGCCGGGACAGAGGCTCCTACGAGCAGTACTTC. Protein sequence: CASRSRDRGSYEQYF.

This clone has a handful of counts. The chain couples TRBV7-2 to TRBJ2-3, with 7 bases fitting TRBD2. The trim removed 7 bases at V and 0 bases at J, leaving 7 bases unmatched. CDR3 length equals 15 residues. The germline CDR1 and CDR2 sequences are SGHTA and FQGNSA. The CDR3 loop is CASTLLAASTDTQYF. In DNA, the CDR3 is TGTGCCAGCACCCTTCTAGCGGCAAGCACAGATACGCAGTATTTT.

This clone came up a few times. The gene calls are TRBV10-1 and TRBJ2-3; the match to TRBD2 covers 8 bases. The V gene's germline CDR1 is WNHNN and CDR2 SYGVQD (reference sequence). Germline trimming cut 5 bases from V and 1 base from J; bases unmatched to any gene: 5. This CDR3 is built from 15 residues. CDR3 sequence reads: CASSRSGSGTDTQYF. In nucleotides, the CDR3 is TGCGCCAGCAGTCGCAGCGGGAGTGGCACAGATACGCAGTATTTT.

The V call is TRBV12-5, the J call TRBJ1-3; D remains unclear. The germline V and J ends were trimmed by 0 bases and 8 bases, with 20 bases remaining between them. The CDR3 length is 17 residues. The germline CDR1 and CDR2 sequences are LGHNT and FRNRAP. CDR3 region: CASGLVMSSFASYTIYF. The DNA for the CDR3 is TGTGCTAGTGGTTTGGTAATGAGTAGCTTTGCCTCATACACCATATATTTT.

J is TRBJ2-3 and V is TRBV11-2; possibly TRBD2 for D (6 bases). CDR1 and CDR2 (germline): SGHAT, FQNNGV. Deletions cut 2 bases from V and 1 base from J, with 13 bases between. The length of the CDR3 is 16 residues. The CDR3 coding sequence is TGTGCCAGCAGCTTAATTACCGGAGGGGGCACAGATACGCAGTATTTT. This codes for CASSLITGGGTDTQYF.

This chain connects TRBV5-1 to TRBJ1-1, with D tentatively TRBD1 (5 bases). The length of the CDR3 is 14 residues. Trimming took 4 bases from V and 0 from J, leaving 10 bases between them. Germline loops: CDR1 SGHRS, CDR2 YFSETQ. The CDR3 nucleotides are TGCGCCAGCAGCATTGGACATGTGAACACTGAAGCTTTCTTT. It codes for CASSIGHVNTEAFF.

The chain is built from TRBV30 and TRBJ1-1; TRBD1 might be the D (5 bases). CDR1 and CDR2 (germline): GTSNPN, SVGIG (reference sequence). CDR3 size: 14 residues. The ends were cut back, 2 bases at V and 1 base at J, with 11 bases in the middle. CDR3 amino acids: CAWSRTTGNTEAFF. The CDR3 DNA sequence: TGTGCCTGGAGTAGAACAACAGGGAACACTGAAGCTTTCTTT. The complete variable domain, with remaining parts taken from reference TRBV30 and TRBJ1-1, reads SQTIHQWPATLVQPVGSPLSLECTVEGTSNPNLYWYRQAAGRGLQLLFYSVGIGQISSEVPQNLSASRPQDRQFILSSKKLLLSDSGFYLCAWSRTTGNTEAFFGQGTRLTVV.

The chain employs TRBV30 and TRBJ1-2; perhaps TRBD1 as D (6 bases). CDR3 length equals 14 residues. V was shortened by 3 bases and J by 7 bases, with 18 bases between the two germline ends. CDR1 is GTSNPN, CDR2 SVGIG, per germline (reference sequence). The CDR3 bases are TGTGCCTGGAGCTGGTTCCGGGGGGCGGTTGGCTACACCTTC. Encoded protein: CAWSWFRGAVGYTF.

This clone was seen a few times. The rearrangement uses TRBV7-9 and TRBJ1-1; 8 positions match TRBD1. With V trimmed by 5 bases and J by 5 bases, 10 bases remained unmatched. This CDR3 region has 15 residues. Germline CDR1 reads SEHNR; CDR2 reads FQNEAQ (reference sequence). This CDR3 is CASSIYRGEATEAFF. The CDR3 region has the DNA TGTGCCAGCAGCATTTACAGGGGGGAGGCGACTGAAGCTTTCTTT.